A selection of T cell receptor beta chains follows, all from one sample in a study of blood T cell repertoires in COVID-19. Generated by immunoSEQ multiplex PCR, the TCRdb table keeps only in-frame clones and is missing some. Found here are 150,000 to 200,000 clones, 65% to 85% of them singletons; the top ten hold under 15%. The sequenced sample was PBMCs or T cells enriched from blood (not recorded which). The origin of the receptors is a woman aged 55-70 years who had recovered from COVID-19. Each CDR3 is given with its conserved first and last residue. Each record gives: J gene, D gene, V gene, clone size, CDR3 protein, CDR3 DNA. D genes are given only for firm matches. Clone sizes are given selectively: once, few, many, or a class where the clone is expanded.

TRBJ2-5 - TRBV18 - CASSPSLKETQYF TGTGCCAGCTCACCATCACTGAAAGAGACCCAGTACTTC
TRBJ1-2 - TRBV19 few CATENREGYGYTF TGTGCCACCGAGAACAGGGAGGGCTATGGCTACACCTTC
TRBJ1-2 - TRBV5-1 - CASSLAGIGGSGYTF TGCGCCAGCAGCTTGGCTGGGATAGGAGGGAGCGGCTACACCTTC
TRBJ2-4 TRBD2 TRBV5-1 - CASSLVAGGAATKNIQYF TGCGCCAGCAGCTTGGTAGCGGGAGGGGCAGCAACCAAAAACATTCAGTACTTC
TRBJ2-2 TRBD1 TRBV9 - CASSVGVRGGNTGELFF TGTGCCAGCAGCGTAGGGGTCCGAGGGGGCAACACCGGGGAGCTGTTTTTT
TRBJ1-1 - TRBV5-1 once CASSLTGGAWGTEAFF TGCGCCAGCAGCTTGACGGGGGGCGCATGGGGCACTGAAGCTTTCTTT
TRBJ2-7 TRBD2 TRBV18 - CASSPGLAGVIEQYF TGTGCCAGCTCACCAGGACTAGCGGGAGTGATCGAGCAGTACTTC
TRBJ1-6 TRBD1 TRBV9 - CASSSGQDRSYNSPLHF TGTGCCAGCAGCTCAGGACAGGATAGGTCCTATAATTCACCCCTCCACTTT
TRBJ2-5 TRBD2 TRBV4-1 - CASSQEWTSGWETQYF TGCGCCAGCAGCCAAGAATGGACTAGCGGGTGGGAGACCCAGTACTTC
TRBJ1-1 - TRBV18 - CASSGTDNTEAFF TGTGCCAGCTCGGGGACTGACAACACTGAAGCTTTCTTT
TRBJ2-2 TRBD1 TRBV2 - CASLTGGFTGELFF TGTGCCAGTCTTACAGGGGGCTTTACCGGGGAGCTGTTTTTT
TRBJ2-1 TRBD2 TRBV5-1 once CASSPGTSGFYNEQFF TGCGCCAGCAGCCCGGGGACTAGCGGTTTCTACAATGAGCAGTTCTTC
TRBJ2-5 - TRBV18 - CASSPGRVGETQYF TGTGCCAGCTCACCAGGGCGTGTTGGGGAGACCCAGTACTTC
TRBJ1-1 - TRBV6-5 - CASRQLLNTEAFF TGTGCCAGCAGACAGCTTTTGAACACTGAAGCTTTCTTT
TRBJ2-2 - TRBV19 - CASLFAGELFF TGTGCCAGCCTGTTCGCCGGGGAGCTGTTTTTT